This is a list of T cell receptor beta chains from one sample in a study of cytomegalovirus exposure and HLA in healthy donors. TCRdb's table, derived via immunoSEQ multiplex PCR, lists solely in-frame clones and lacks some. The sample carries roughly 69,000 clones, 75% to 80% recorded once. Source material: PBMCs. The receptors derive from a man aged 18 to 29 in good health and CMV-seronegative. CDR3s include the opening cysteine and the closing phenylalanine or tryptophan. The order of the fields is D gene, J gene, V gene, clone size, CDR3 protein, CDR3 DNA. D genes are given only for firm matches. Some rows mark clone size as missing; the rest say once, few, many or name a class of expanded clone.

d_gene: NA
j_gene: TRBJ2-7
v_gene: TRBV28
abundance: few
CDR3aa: CASSSGTATTYEQYF
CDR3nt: TGTGCCAGCAGCTCCGGGACTGCCACGACCTACGAGCAGTACTTC

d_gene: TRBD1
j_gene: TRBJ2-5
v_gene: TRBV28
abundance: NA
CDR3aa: CASSPKTGRETQYF
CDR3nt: TGTGCCAGCAGTCCAAAGACAGGGCGAGAGACCCAGTACTTC

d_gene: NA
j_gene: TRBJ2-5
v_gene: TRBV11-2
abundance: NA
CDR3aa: CASSLEPPRGWETQYF
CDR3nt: TGTGCCAGCAGCTTAGAACCCCCACGGGGGTGGGAGACCCAGTACTTC

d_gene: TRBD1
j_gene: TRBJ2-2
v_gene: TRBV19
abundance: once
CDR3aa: CASSRDRPNTGELFF
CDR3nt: TGTGCCAGTAGCCGGGACAGACCCAACACCGGGGAGCTGTTTTTT

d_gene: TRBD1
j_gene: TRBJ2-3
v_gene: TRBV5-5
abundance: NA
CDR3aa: CASSFGTGVTDTQYF
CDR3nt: TGTGCCAGCAGCTTCGGGACAGGGGTCACAGATACGCAGTATTTT

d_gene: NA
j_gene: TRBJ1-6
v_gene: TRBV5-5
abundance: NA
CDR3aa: CASSLVGRTLRSPLHF
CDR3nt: TGTGCCAGCAGCTTGGTGGGTCGCACCCTGAGGTCACCCCTCCACTTT

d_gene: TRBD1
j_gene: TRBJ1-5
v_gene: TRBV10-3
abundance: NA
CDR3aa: CATRADRVDQPQHF
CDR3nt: TGTGCCACCCGAGCGGACAGGGTAGATCAGCCCCAGCATTTT

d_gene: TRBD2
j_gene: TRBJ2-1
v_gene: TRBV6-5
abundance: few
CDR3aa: CASSGTSWGRLEFF
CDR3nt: TGTGCCAGCAGTGGGACTAGCTGGGGGAGATTAGAGTTCTTC

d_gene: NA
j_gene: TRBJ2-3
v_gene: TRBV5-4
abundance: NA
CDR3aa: CASSLGGETDTQYF
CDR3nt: TGTGCCAGCAGCTTGGGGGGAGAGACAGATACGCAGTATTTT

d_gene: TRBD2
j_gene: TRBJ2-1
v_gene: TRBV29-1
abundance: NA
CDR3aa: CSARTSGASYNEQFF
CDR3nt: TGCAGCGCCAGGACTAGCGGGGCGTCCTACAATGAGCAGTTCTTC

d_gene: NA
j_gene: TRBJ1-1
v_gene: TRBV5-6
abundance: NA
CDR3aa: CASSSTYRGGEAFF
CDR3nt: TGTGCCAGCAGCTCCACCTATAGGGGCGGTGAAGCTTTCTTT

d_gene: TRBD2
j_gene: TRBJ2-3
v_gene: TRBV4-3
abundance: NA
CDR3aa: CASSARGGDTQYF
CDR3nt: TGCGCCAGCAGCGCTCGGGGGGGTGATACGCAGTATTTT

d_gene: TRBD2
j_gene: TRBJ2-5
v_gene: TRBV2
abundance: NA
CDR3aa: CASSDLLAGDLETQYF
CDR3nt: TGTGCCAGCAGTGATTTGCTAGCGGGGGATCTAGAGACCCAGTACTTC

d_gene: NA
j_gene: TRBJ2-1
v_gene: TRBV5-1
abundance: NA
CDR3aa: CASSERASYNEQFF
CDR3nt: TGCGCCAGCAGCGAGAGGGCTTCCTACAATGAGCAGTTCTTC

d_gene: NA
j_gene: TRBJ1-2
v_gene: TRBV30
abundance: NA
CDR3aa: CAWRKAINFYGYTF
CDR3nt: TGTGCCTGGAGAAAAGCCATCAATTTCTATGGCTACACCTTC

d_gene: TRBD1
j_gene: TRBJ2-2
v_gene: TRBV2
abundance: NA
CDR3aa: CASTLRGRGAGELFF
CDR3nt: TGTGCCAGCACCCTTAGGGGGCGCGGAGCCGGGGAGCTGTTTTTT

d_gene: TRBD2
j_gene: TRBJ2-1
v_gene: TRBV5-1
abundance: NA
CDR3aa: CASSSMGGTETYNEQFF
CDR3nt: TGCGCCAGCAGCTCGATGGGGGGGACCGAGACCTACAATGAGCAGTTCTTC

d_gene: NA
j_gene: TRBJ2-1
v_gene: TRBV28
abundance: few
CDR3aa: CASSLAGAPYNEQFF
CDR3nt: TGTGCCAGCAGTTTAGCGGGGGCCCCCTACAATGAGCAGTTCTTC

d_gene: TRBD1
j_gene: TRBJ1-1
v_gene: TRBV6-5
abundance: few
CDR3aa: CASRPLGTGNTEAFF
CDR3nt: TGTGCCAGCAGACCCTTAGGGACAGGGAACACTGAAGCTTTCTTT

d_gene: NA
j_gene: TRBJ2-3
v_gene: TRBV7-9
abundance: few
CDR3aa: CASSLAGQGLIDTQYF
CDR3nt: TGTGCCAGCAGCTTAGCAGGACAGGGACTAATAGATACGCAGTATTTT

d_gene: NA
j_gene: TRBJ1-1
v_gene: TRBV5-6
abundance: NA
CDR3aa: CASSLGRGSGGAFF
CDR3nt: TGTGCCAGCAGCTTGGGTCGGGGGTCCGGAGGGGCTTTCTTT

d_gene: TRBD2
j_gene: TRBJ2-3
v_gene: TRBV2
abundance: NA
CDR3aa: CASTSGYTDTQYF
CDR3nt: TGTGCCAGCACTAGCGGATACACAGATACGCAGTATTTT

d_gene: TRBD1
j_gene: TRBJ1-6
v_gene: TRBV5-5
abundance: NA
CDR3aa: CASSSRPQGSYNSPLHF
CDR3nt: TGTGCCAGCAGCTCTAGACCACAGGGGTCCTATAATTCACCCCTCCACTTT

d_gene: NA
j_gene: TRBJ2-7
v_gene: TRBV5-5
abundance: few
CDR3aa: CASSGWTVYEQYF
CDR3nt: TGTGCCAGCAGCGGCTGGACAGTATACGAGCAGTACTTC

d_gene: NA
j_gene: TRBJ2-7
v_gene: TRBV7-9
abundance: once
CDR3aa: CASSMFTLPGDFLREQYF
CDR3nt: TGTGCCAGCAGCATGTTCACCTTGCCAGGGGATTTCTTGAGGGAGCAGTACTTC

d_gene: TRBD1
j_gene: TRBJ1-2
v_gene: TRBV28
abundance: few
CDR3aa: CAISGTGIYGYTF
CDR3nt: TGTGCCATCAGCGGGACAGGGATCTATGGCTACACCTTC

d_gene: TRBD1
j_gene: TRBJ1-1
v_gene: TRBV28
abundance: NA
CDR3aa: CASSRDRVQNTEAFF
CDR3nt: TGTGCCAGCAGTCGCGACAGGGTTCAAAACACTGAAGCTTTCTTT

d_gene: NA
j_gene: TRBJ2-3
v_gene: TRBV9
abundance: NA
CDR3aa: CASSVEDKSSTDTQYF
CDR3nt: TGTGCCAGCAGCGTAGAGGACAAATCTAGCACAGATACGCAGTATTTT